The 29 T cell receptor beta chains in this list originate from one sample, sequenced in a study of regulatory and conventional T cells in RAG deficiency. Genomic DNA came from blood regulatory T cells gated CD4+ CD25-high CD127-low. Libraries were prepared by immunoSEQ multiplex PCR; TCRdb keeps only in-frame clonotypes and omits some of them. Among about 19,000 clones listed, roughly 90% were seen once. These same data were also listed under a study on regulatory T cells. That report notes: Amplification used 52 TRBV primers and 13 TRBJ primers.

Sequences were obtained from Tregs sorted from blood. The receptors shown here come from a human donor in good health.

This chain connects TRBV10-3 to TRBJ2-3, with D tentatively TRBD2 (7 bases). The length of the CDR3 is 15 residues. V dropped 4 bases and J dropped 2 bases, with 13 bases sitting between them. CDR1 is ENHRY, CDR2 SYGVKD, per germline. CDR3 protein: CAISAGGGLTDTQYF. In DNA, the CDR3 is TGTGCCATCAGTGCGGGCGGGGGCCTCACAGATACGCAGTATTTT.

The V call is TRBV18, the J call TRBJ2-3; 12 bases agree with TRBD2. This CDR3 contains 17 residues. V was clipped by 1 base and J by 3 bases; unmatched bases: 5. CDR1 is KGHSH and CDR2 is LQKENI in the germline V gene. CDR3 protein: CASSPRPTSGGTDTQYF. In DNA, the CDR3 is TGTGCCAGCTCACCACGCCCTACTAGCGGGGGGACAGATACGCAGTATTTT. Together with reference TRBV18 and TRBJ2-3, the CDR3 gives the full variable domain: NAGVMQNPRHLVRRRGQEARLRCSPMKGHSHVYWYRQLPEEGLKFMVYLQKENIIDESGMPKERFSAEFPKEGPSILRIQQVVRGDSAAYFCASSPRPTSGGTDTQYFGPGTRLTVL.

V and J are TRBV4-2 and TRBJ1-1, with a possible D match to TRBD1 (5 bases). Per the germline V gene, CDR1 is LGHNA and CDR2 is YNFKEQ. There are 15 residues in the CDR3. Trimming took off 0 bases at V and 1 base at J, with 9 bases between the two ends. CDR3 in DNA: TGTGCCAGCAGCCAAGATCGGGGCCGGAACACTGAAGCTTTCTTT. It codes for CASSQDRGRNTEAFF.

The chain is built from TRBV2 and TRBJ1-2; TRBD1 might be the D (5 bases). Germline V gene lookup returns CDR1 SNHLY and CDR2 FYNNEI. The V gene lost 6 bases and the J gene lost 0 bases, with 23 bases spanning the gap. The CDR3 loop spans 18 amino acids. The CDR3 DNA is TGTGCCAGCAGGTCAGGACACCTGATGGAGATTACTAACTATGGCTACACCTTC. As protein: CASRSGHLMEITNYGYTF.

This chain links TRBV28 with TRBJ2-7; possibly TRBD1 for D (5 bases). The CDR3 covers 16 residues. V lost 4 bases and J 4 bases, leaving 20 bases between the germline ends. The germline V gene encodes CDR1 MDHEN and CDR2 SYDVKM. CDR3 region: CASSSKAARASYEQYF. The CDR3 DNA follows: TGTGCCAGCAGTTCCAAAGCCGCCAGGGCGTCGTACGAGCAGTACTTC.

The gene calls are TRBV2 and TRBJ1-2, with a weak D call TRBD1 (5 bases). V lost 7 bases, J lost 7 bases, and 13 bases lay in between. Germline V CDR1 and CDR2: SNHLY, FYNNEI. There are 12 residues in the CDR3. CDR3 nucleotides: TGTGCCAGCAAGGGGTCGGGGCTTGGCTACACCTTC. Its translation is CASKGSGLGYTF. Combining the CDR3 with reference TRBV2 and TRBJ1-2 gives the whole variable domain EPEVTQTPSHQVTQMGQEVILRCVPISNHLYFYWYRQILGQKVEFLVSFYNNEISEKSEIFDDQFSVERPDGSNFTLKIRSTKLEDSAMYFCASKGSGLGYTFGSGTRLTVV.

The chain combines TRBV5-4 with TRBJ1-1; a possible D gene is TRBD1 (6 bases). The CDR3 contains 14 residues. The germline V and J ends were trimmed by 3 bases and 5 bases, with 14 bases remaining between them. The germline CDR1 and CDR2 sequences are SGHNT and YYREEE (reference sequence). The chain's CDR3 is CASSSRTVRTEAFF. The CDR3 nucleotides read TGTGCCAGCAGCTCACGGACAGTCCGAACTGAAGCTTTCTTT.

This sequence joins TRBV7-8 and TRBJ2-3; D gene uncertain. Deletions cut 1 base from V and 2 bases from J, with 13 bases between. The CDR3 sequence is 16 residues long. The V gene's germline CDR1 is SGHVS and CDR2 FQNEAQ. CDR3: CASSLVSLRPTDTQYF. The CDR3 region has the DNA TGTGCCAGCAGCTTAGTTTCCTTAAGGCCCACAGATACGCAGTATTTT. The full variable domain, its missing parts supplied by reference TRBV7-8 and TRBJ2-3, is GAGVSQSPRYKVAKRGQDVALRCDPISGHVSLFWYQQALGQGPEFLTYFQNEAQLDKSGLPSDRFFAERPEGSVSTLKIQRTQQEDSAVYLCASSLVSLRPTDTQYFGPGTRLTVL.

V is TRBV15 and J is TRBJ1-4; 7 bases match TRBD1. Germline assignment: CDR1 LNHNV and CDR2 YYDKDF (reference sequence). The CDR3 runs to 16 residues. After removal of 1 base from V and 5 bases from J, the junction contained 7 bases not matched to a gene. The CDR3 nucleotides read TGTGCCACCAGCAGAGCCGCCGCGACAGGGAATGAAAAACTGTTTTTT. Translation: CATSRAAATGNEKLFF. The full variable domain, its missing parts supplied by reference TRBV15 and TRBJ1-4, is DAMVIQNPRYQVTQFGKPVTLSCSQTLNHNVMYWYQQKSSQAPKLLFHYYDKDFNNEADTPDNFQSRRPNTSFCFLDIRSPGLGDTAMYLCATSRAAATGNEKLFFGSGTQLSVL.

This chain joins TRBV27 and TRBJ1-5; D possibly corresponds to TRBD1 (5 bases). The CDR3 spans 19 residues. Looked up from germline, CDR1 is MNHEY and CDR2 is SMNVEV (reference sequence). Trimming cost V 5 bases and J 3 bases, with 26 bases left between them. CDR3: CASSRYMGGGYDYNQPQHF. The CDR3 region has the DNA TGTGCCAGCAGTCGTTATATGGGGGGAGGATATGATTACAATCAGCCCCAGCATTTT.

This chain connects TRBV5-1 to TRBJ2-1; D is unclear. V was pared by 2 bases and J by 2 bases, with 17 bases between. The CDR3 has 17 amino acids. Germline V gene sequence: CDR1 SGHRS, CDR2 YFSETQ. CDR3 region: CASSFDPRGRTYNEQFF. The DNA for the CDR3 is TGCGCCAGCAGCTTTGACCCCCGAGGCAGAACCTACAATGAGCAGTTCTTC.

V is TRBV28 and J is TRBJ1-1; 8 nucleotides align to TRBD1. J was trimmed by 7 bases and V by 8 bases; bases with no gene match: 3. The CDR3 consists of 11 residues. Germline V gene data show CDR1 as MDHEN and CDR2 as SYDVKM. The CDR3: CASYGQGEAFF. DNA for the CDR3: TGTGCCAGCTATGGACAGGGTGAAGCTTTCTTT.

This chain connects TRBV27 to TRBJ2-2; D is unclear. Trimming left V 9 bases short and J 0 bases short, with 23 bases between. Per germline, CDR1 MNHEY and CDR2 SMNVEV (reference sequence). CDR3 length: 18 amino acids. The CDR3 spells CASLSGNTRTANTGELFF. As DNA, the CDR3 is TGTGCCAGTCTCAGTGGTAACACGAGAACCGCGAACACCGGGGAGCTGTTTTTT.

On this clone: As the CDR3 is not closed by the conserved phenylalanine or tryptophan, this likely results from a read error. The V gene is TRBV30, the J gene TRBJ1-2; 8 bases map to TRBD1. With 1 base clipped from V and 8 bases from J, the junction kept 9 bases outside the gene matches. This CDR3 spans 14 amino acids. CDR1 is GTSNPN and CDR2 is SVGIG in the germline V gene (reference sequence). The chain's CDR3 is CAWSETQGVGGYTC. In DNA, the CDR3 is TGTGCCTGGAGTGAGACACAGGGGGTGGGGGGCTACACCTGC.

Here the CDR3 reads CASDQGGGLYGYTF. The CDR3 DNA reads as TGTGCCAGCGACCAGGGAGGGGGCCTATATGGCTACACCTTC. The gene calls are TRBV28 and TRBJ1-2; 7 nucleotides align to TRBD1. Trimming cost V 8 bases and J 5 bases; bases outside gene matches: 11. In germline, CDR1 is MDHEN, CDR2 SYDVKM. The CDR3 is 14 amino acids.

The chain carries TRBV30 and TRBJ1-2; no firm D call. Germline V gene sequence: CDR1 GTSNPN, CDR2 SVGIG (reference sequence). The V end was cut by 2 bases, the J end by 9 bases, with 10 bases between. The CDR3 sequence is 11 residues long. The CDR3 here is CAWSPSDRYTF. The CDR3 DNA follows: TGTGCCTGGAGTCCCAGTGATCGCTACACCTTC. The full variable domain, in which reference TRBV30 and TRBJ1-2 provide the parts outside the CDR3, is SQTIHQWPATLVQPVGSPLSLECTVEGTSNPNLYWYRQAAGRGLQLLFYSVGIGQISSEVPQNLSASRPQDRQFILSSKKLLLSDSGFYLCAWSPSDRYTFGSGTRLTVV.

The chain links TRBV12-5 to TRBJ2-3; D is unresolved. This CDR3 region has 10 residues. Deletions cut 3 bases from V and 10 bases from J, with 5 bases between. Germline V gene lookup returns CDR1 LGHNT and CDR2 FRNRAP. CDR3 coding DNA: TGTGCTAGTGGTTTCGTGTCGCAGTATTTT. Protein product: CASGFVSQYF.

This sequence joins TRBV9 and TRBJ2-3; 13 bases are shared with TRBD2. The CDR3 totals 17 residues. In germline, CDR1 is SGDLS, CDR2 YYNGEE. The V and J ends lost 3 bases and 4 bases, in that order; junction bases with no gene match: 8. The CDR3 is CASSATTSGGASDTQYF. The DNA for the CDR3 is TGTGCCAGCAGCGCGACCACTAGCGGGGGGGCCTCAGATACGCAGTATTTT.

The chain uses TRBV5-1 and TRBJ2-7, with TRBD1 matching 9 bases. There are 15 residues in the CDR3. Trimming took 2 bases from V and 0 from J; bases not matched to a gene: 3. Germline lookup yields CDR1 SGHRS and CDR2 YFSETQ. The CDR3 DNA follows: TGCGCCAGCAGCTTCGAGACAGGGGGCTCCTACGAGCAGTACTTC. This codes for CASSFETGGSYEQYF.

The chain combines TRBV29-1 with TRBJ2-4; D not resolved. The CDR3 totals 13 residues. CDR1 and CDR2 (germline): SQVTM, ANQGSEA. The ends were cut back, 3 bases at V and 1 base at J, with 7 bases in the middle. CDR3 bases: TGCAGCGTTGAGGACCCTGCCAAAAACATTCAGTACTTC. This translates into CSVEDPAKNIQYF.

The CDR3 DNA is TGTGCCAGTAGTATGACACTCCAGCCCCAGCATTTT. Its translation is CASSMTLQPQHF. The chain links TRBV19 to TRBJ1-5, with no clear D. The germline V gene encodes CDR1 LNHDA and CDR2 SQIVND (reference sequence). Between the trimmed V and J ends, which lost 3 bases and 7 bases, there was a span of 7 bases. The length of the CDR3 is 12 residues.

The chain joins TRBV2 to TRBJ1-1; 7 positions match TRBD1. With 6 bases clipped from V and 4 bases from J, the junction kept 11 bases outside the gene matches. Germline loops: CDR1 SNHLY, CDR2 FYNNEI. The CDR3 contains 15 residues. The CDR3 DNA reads TGTGCCAGCAGGACACAAGACAGGGTTGCCACTGAAGCTTTCTTT. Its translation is CASRTQDRVATEAFF.

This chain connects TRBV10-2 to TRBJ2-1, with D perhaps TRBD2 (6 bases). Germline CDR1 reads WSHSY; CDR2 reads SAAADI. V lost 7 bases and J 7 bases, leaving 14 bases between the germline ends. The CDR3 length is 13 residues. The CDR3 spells CASTYIRGNEQFF. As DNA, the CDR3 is TGCGCCAGCACGTATATACGGGGGAATGAGCAGTTCTTC.

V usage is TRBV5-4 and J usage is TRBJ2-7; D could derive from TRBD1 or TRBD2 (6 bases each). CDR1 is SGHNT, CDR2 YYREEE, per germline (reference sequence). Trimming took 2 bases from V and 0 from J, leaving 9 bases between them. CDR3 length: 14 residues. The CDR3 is CASSFPGASYEQYF. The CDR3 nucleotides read TGTGCCAGCAGCTTTCCGGGGGCCTCCTACGAGCAGTACTTC.

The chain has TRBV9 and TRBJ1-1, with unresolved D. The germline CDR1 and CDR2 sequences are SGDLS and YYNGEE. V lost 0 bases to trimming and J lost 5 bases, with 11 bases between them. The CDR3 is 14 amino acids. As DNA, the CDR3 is TGTGCCAGCAGCGTAGCTCATCAATCAACTGAAGCTTTCTTT. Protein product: CASSVAHQSTEAFF.

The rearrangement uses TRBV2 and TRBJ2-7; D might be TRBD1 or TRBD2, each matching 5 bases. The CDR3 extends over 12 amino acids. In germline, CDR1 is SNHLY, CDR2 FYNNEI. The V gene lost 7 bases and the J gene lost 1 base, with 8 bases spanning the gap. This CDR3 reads CASKWGSYEQYF. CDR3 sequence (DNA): TGTGCCAGCAAATGGGGGTCCTACGAGCAGTACTTC.

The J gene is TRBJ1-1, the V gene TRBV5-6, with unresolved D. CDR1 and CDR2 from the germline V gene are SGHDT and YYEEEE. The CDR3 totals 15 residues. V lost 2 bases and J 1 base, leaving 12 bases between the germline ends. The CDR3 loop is CASSFSGRQNTEAFF. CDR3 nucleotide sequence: TGTGCCAGCAGCTTTTCTGGGCGACAGAACACTGAAGCTTTCTTT.

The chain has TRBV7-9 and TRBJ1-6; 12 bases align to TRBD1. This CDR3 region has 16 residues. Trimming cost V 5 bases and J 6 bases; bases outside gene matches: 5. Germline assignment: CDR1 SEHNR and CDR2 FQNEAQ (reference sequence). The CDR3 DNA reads TGTGCCAGCAGCGCGGGACAGGGGGCGGGTAATTCACCCCTCCACTTT. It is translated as CASSAGQGAGNSPLHF.

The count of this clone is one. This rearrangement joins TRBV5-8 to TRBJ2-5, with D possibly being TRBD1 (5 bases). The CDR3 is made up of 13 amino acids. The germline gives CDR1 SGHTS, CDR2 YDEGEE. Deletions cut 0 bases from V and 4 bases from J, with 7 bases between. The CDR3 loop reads CASSLDQGETQYF. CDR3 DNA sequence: TGTGCCAGCAGCTTGGATCAGGGAGAGACCCAGTACTTC.